What follows are 14 T cell receptor beta chains derived from one specimen sequenced in a study of blood T cell repertoires in COVID-19. Libraries were prepared by immunoSEQ multiplex PCR; TCRdb keeps only in-frame clonotypes and omits some of them. The repertoire holds some 50,000 clones, with under 80% as singletons. What was sequenced was peripheral blood. The receptors here all came from a human donor in a cohort sampled during active COVID-19.

This chain connects TRBV18 to TRBJ2-2; D might be TRBD1 (5 bases). V lost 3 bases and J lost 4, with 15 bases in between. CDR1 is KGHSH, CDR2 LQKENI, per germline. The CDR3 consists of 16 residues. CDR3 nucleotide sequence: TGTGCCAGCTCACCCCAAAACCCCGACAGCACCGGGGAGCTGTTTTTT. Residues: CASSPQNPDSTGELFF.

This sequence joins TRBV5-4 and TRBJ1-1; 7 bases are shared with TRBD1. Trimming cost V 2 bases and J 3 bases; bases outside gene matches: 4. Germline V gene sequence: CDR1 SGHNT, CDR2 YYREEE (reference sequence). The CDR3 is made up of 14 amino acids. CDR3 protein: CASSLRQGYTEAFF. The CDR3 coding sequence is TGTGCCAGCAGCTTACGACAGGGTTACACTGAAGCTTTCTTT.

J is TRBJ2-7 and V is TRBV30, with D maybe TRBD2 (6 bases). The CDR3 runs 13 residues. The V and J ends lost 4 bases and 7 bases respectively, with 17 bases between them. CDR1 GTSNPN and CDR2 SVGIG come from the germline V gene (reference sequence). CDR3 coding DNA: TGTGCCTGGAACTGGGGGGTAGGTGAGGAGCAGTACTTC. It translates to CAWNWGVGEEQYF.

This clone came up once. The chain links TRBV7-9 to TRBJ1-1; D is perhaps TRBD1 (5 bases). This CDR3 is 13 amino acids long. V was trimmed by 3 bases and J by 6 bases, leaving 11 bases between them. Germline CDR1 SEHNR, CDR2 FQNEAQ (reference sequence). The CDR3 DNA reads as TGTGCCAGCAGCTTCATGACGACAGCTGAAGCTTTCTTT. Protein sequence: CASSFMTTAEAFF.

This clone has only a few counts. This chain joins TRBV30 and TRBJ2-7; D gene uncertain. Germline CDR1 and CDR2: GTSNPN and SVGIG (reference sequence). The CDR3 runs 12 residues. Trimming pared 4 bases from V and 2 bases from J, leaving 9 bases between. The DNA for the CDR3 is TGTGCCTGGATGGGCAACCCCTACGAGCAGTACTTC. Its translation is CAWMGNPYEQYF.

This chain connects TRBV19 to TRBJ1-1, with D unclear. CDR1 and CDR2 from the germline V gene are LNHDA and SQIVND (reference sequence). There are 12 residues in the CDR3. The V end lost 5 bases, the J end lost 5 bases, and 9 bases lay between the germline ends. The CDR3 bases are TGTGCCAGTAGTTTCAGGAATACTGAAGCTTTCTTT. It yields the protein CASSFRNTEAFF.

The rearrangement uses TRBV16 and TRBJ2-7, with D tentatively TRBD1 (6 bases). The germline V gene has CDR1 KGHSY and CDR2 FQNENV. With 0 bases removed from V and 5 bases from J, the gap between germline ends came to 14 bases. CDR3 length: 15 residues. The CDR3 nucleotides read TGTGCCAGCAGCCAATCGGGGCAGGGGACCCACGAGCAGTACTTC. It codes for CASSQSGQGTHEQYF.

This chain joins TRBV27 and TRBJ2-7, with TRBD1 matching over 10 bases. This CDR3 comprises 14 residues. Germline V gene lookup returns CDR1 MNHEY and CDR2 SMNVEV (reference sequence). Germline trimming cut 10 bases from V and 6 bases from J; bases unmatched to any gene: 12. The CDR3 DNA reads as TGTGCCACCGGGGACAGGGGAGTATGGAGCGAGCAGTACTTC. It translates to CATGDRGVWSEQYF.

The chain uses TRBV9 and TRBJ1-3; unclear D gene. V was trimmed by 4 bases and J by 0 bases, leaving 11 bases between them. Germline-derived CDR1 and CDR2 are SGDLS and YYNGEE. There are 15 residues in the CDR3. This CDR3 is CASSIGRSSGNTIYF. CDR3 nucleotides: TGTGCCAGCAGCATAGGACGGAGCTCTGGAAACACCATATATTTT. Looking up the rest from reference TRBV9 and TRBJ1-3 gives the full variable domain: DSGVTQTPKHLITATGQRVTLRCSPRSGDLSVYWYQQSLDQGLQFLIQYYNGEERAKGNILERFSAQQFPDLHSELNLSSLELGDSALYFCASSIGRSSGNTIYFGEGSWLTVV.

The chain is built from TRBV4-1 and TRBJ2-7; 8 nucleotides align to TRBD2. CDR1 and CDR2 (germline): MGHRA, YSYEKL. The CDR3 runs 16 residues. Trimming at V came to 0 bases and at J to 4 bases, leaving 8 bases not matched to a gene. The CDR3 loop reads CASSQDPSGRGYEQYF. CDR3 bases: TGCGCCAGCAGCCAAGATCCAAGCGGGAGAGGGTACGAGCAGTACTTC.

The chain links TRBV3-1 (or the pseudogene TRBV3-2) to TRBJ1-1; D remains ambiguous. Germline V CDR1 and CDR2: LGHDT, YNNKEL (reference sequence). The CDR3 has 16 residues. V was cut by 7 bases and J by 1 base, with 19 bases left in between. The CDR3 coding sequence is TGTGCCAGCACCCGAACCGGGAGTTCCGGGAACACTGAAGCTTTCTTT. As protein: CASTRTGSSGNTEAFF.

V is TRBV7-9 and J is TRBJ1-2; D gene ambiguous. V was cut by 3 bases and J by 4 bases, with 12 bases left in between. This CDR3 comprises 14 residues. The V gene's germline CDR1 is SEHNR and CDR2 FQNEAQ (reference sequence). The CDR3 DNA follows: TGTGCCAGCAGCTTCAGCGCTTCGGGCTATGGCTACACCTTC. It codes for CASSFSASGYGYTF. Full variable domain (outside the CDR3, taken from reference TRBV7-9 and TRBJ1-2): DTGVSQNPRHKITKRGQNVTFRCDPISEHNRLYWYRQTLGQGPEFLTYFQNEAQLEKSRLLSDRFSAERPKGSFSTLEIQRTEQGDSAMYLCASSFSASGYGYTFGSGTRLTVV.

The sample holds a few counts of this clone. This chain links TRBV18 with TRBJ2-7; 12 bases map to TRBD1. In germline, CDR1 is KGHSH, CDR2 LQKENI. The CDR3 is 16 residues long. The trim removed 6 bases at V and 4 bases at J, leaving 10 bases unmatched. CDR3 residues: CASSPGTGGRGYEQYF. Written as DNA, the CDR3 is TGTGCCAGCTCCCCTGGGACAGGGGGCCGAGGGTACGAGCAGTACTTC.

The chain carries TRBV18 and TRBJ1-1, with D perhaps TRBD1 (6 bases). The germline CDR1 and CDR2 sequences are KGHSH and LQKENI. Trimming took off 4 bases at V and 3 bases at J, with 15 bases between the two ends. This CDR3 has 15 residues. The CDR3 region is CASSLGGGRYTEAFF. The CDR3 region has the DNA TGTGCCAGCTCACTAGGGGGGGGAAGGTACACTGAAGCTTTCTTT.